This T cell receptor (beta chain) was sequenced during a study of beta chain features in type 1 diabetes. Study-wide results and limits: When Type 1 diabetes patients were examined, their TCRB CDR3s proved moderately but significantly shorter in all four CD4+ subsets.

The sequenced template was cDNA made from the entire isolated RNA. Here immunoSEQ multiplex PCR was the method, and the copy in TCRdb shows in-frame clones only, minus some. The sample carries 300,000 to 350,000 clones, approximately 13% recorded once. With 4 bases clipped from V and 4 bases from J, the junction kept 10 bases outside the gene matches. The germline V gene has CDR1 SGHVS and CDR2 FQNEAQ. CDR3 length equals 16 residues. In its sample, this clone was seen a few times. Its antigen is still unknown. The genes are TRBV7-8 and TRBJ2-1; TRBD2 matches 7 bases. The source material was naive CD4+ T cells from blood. This receptor was identified in a woman under 30 with type 1 diabetes. CDR3 in amino acids: CASSSPGGGRYNEQFF. CDR3 nucleotide sequence: TGTGCCAGCAGCTCTCCCGGGGGAGGGAGGTACAATGAGCAGTTCTTC.